The 9 T cell receptor beta chains below all came from one sample that was sequenced in a study of synovial regulatory T cells in juvenile arthritis. Sequencing used immunoSEQ multiplex PCR; TCRdb keeps in-frame clones, though not all of them. Recorded here are 7,500 to 10,000 clones; the top ten clones represent approximately 0.99%. The sequenced sample was Treg cells from blood. Stated subset: remaining (HLA-DR-negative) circulating blood Treg cells. These receptors were taken from a donor younger than 30 with juvenile idiopathic arthritis.

V gene TRBV28 combines with J gene TRBJ2-1; TCRdb calls TRBD2, which cannot be checked without DNA. This CDR3 is built from 15 residues. No DNA appears here. From germline, CDR1 is MDHEN and CDR2 SYDVKM. The CDR3 spells CASKIRIATNNEQFF.

The J gene is TRBJ1-2, the V gene TRBV5-4; the TCRdb D gene call, TRBD1, has no DNA to confirm it. Per germline, CDR1 SGHNT and CDR2 YYREEE (reference sequence). CDR3 length: 15 residues. DNA for this receptor is not on file. The CDR3 region is CASSLVNRESYGYTF.

The genes are TRBV19 and TRBJ1-5. The germline V gene has CDR1 LNHDA and CDR2 SQIVND (reference sequence). This CDR3 comprises 14 residues. No DNA sequence is on record. The CDR3 is CASSMAARNQPQHF.

The chain is built from TRBV19 and TRBJ2-7; with no DNA, the TCRdb D assignment of TRBD2 cannot be verified. Germline V gives CDR1 LNHDA, CDR2 SQIVND (reference sequence). The CDR3 is made up of 15 amino acids. No coding sequence is recorded. The CDR3 here is CASSIEGGISYEQYF.

The chain has TRBV28 and TRBJ2-5; TCRdb proposes TRBD2, but this gene call is untestable without DNA. The V gene's germline CDR1 is MDHEN and CDR2 SYDVKM. The CDR3 is 15 amino acids. No DNA sequence is on record. CDR3 sequence reads: CASSFGGLVEETQYF.

The J gene is TRBJ1-4, the V gene TRBV13; the TCRdb D gene call, TRBD1, has no DNA to confirm it. CDR1 is PRHDT, CDR2 FYEKMQ, per germline (reference sequence). This CDR3 spans 14 amino acids. The entry carries no DNA sequence. CDR3 region: CASSLSGTDEKLFF.

This chain connects TRBV6-5 to TRBJ2-3; without DNA, the TCRdb call of TRBD1 cannot be checked. Germline V gene lookup returns CDR1 MNHEY and CDR2 SVGAGI. The CDR3 spans 16 residues. No DNA has been recorded. The CDR3 reads CASSYSTGRYPDTQYF.

The chain is built from TRBV28 and TRBJ2-1; the TCRdb D gene call, TRBD1, has no DNA to confirm it. The V gene's germline CDR1 is MDHEN and CDR2 SYDVKM. This CDR3 comprises 14 residues. Only the protein is available. This chain's CDR3 is CASSFTGKQNEQFF.

The rearrangement uses TRBV12-5 and TRBJ2-2; the D call of TRBD1 rests on TCRdb alone, since no DNA is present to check it. Germline CDR1 reads LGHNT; CDR2 reads FRNRAP. There are 13 residues in the CDR3. The DNA sequence is not available. CDR3 residues: CASGTGSTGELFF.